Each of the 20 T cell receptor beta chains below was sequenced from the same sample in a study of Graves' ophthalmopathy and Graves' hyperthyroidism. RNA served as the template for amplifying TCR beta CDR3 regions. Investigators did first-round RT-PCR with HTBI primers, then second-round multiplex PCR. TCRdb re-called the multiplex PCR reads through MiXCR, storing one row per CDR3 protein. The sample lists hundreds of thousands of distinct CDR3 sequences, about 24% occurring once. The sample consisted of peripheral blood. These receptors all come from a woman under 30 with stable Graves' hyperthyroidism. Some clones in this sample may be carry-over from other donors' samples.

This clonotype was seen a few times. The V and J genes are TRBV4-2 and TRBJ1-5; D may be TRBD1 (6 bases). Germline CDR1 LGHNA, CDR2 YNFKEQ. Trimming left V 4 bases short and J 0 bases short, with 16 bases between. CDR3 length equals 17 residues. DNA for the CDR3: TGTGCCAGCAGCCCGAATGGGGGGGCCGCTAGCAATCAGCCCCAGCATTTT. Translating it yields CASSPNGGAASNQPQHF.

This clonotype was counted ten times or more. CDR3 loop: CASSPGRRDRGFRTEAFF. In DNA, the CDR3 is TGTGCCAGCAGTCCCGGAAGGCGAGACAGGGGGTTTAGGACTGAAGCTTTCTTT. V gene TRBV6-2 or TRBV6-3 combines with J gene TRBJ1-1; 9 bases map to TRBD1. The CDR3 contains 18 residues. J lost 5 bases, V lost 5 bases, and 18 bases had no gene match. CDR1 MNHEY and CDR2 SVGEGT come from the germline V gene.

The rearrangement links TRBV12-3 or TRBV12-4 to TRBJ1-1; D is unclear. This CDR3 has 15 residues. V was trimmed by 3 bases and J by 3 bases, leaving 14 bases between them. The CDR3 nucleotides read TGTGCCAGCAGTTTTATCCGACGGCTACACACTGAAGCTTTCTTT. It yields the protein CASSFIRRLHTEAFF.

This clonotype was picked up many times. The chain employs TRBV28 and TRBJ2-7; TRBD1 might be the D (6 bases). Germline CDR1 MDHEN, CDR2 SYDVKM. This CDR3 has 16 amino acids. Trimming took off 6 bases at V and 3 bases at J, with 21 bases between the two ends. The CDR3: CASRTVRGRGFYEQYF. The CDR3 DNA is TGTGCCAGCAGAACGGTACGAGGCAGGGGATTCTACGAGCAGTACTTC.

This clonotype was observed a handful of times. The chain joins TRBV12-3 or TRBV12-4 to TRBJ1-2, with D unclear. The CDR3 has 13 residues. V lost 1 base, J lost 4 bases, and 7 bases lay in between. The CDR3 DNA follows: TGTGCCAGCAGTTTAGGACACACCTATGGCTACACCTTC. Translation gives CASSLGHTYGYTF.

This clonotype has ten or more counts. The chain is built from TRBV28 and TRBJ1-5; D may be TRBD1 (6 bases). The germline V gene has CDR1 MDHEN and CDR2 SYDVKM. This CDR3 is 17 amino acids long. The germline V and J ends were trimmed by 5 bases and 2 bases, with 19 bases remaining between them. In DNA form, the CDR3 reads TGTGCCAGCAGTGTCAACCAACAGGGCGTGGGCAATCAGCCCCAGCATTTT. Protein: CASSVNQQGVGNQPQHF.

This clonotype was seen more than once but under ten times. The junction departs from the called germline gene at one end, perhaps through a read error. The J gene is TRBJ1-5, the V gene TRBV5-6; D not resolved. The CDR3 consists of 12 residues. Germline V gene data show CDR1 as SGHDT and CDR2 as YYEEEE. The CDR3 region has the DNA TGTGTCAGCAGTCCTCTTGGTCAGCCCCAGCATTTT. It yields the protein CVSSPLGQPQHF.

This chain connects TRBV20-1 to TRBJ1-1; D is ambiguous. Trimming took 1 base from V and 7 from J, leaving 10 bases between them. The CDR3 covers 12 residues. Germline V gene lookup returns CDR1 DFQATT and CDR2 SNEGSKA (reference sequence). The CDR3 loop reads CSARVGQFEAFF. The CDR3 DNA is TGCAGTGCTAGAGTAGGGCAGTTTGAAGCTTTCTTT.

This clonotype was found once. This chain uses TRBV18 with TRBJ2-5, with D possibly being TRBD1 (5 bases). V lost 2 bases and J lost 0, with 7 bases in between. CDR1 is KGHSH, CDR2 LQKENI, per germline. The CDR3 extends over 14 amino acids. The DNA of the CDR3 is TGTGCCAGCTCACCAACGACAGACCAAGAGACCCAGTACTTC. Translated: CASSPTTDQETQYF.

This clonotype was counted at least ten times. V usage is TRBV15 and J usage is TRBJ2-5, with TRBD2 matching over 12 bases. The CDR3 loop spans 16 amino acids. Trimming at V came to 3 bases and at J to 5 bases, leaving 7 bases not matched to a gene. Per germline, CDR1 LNHNV and CDR2 YYDKDF (reference sequence). Here the CDR3 reads CATSSRLAGAGETQYF. CDR3 sequence (DNA): TGTGCCACCAGCAGCCGACTAGCGGGGGCGGGGGAGACCCAGTACTTC.

As for this clonotype: A junction boundary mismatches the germline segment, possibly from a read error. V gene TRBV12-3 or TRBV12-4 combines with J gene TRBJ2-7, with D hard to call. CDR3 length equals 14 residues. CDR3 bases: TGTGCCTGCAGTAAACAGAGCCCCAACTACGAGCAGTACTTC. The encoded protein is CACSKQSPNYEQYF.

This clonotype occurred many times. J is TRBJ2-5 and V is TRBV5-4, with a possible D match to TRBD2 (6 bases). This CDR3 comprises 12 residues. Germline values: CDR1 SGHNT, CDR2 YYREEE (reference sequence). V was trimmed by 4 bases and J by 12 bases, leaving 16 bases between them. CDR3 sequence: CASSPGTAGEYF. The CDR3 DNA is TGTGCCAGCAGCCCCGGGACTGCTGGGGAGTACTTC.

The gene calls are TRBV14 and TRBJ2-3; possibly TRBD1 or TRBD2 for D (6 bases each). The CDR3 contains 12 residues. Germline loops: CDR1 SGHDN, CDR2 FVKESK. Between the trimmed V and J ends, which lost 6 bases and 6 bases, there was a span of 10 bases. CDR3 loop: CASRKGGDTQYF. CDR3 bases: TGTGCCAGCAGGAAGGGGGGCGATACGCAGTATTTT.

This chain joins TRBV19 and TRBJ1-2; no definite D call. Germline V gives CDR1 LNHDA, CDR2 SQIVND (reference sequence). With 7 bases removed from V and 2 bases from J, the gap between germline ends came to 14 bases. The CDR3 extends over 14 amino acids. The CDR3 DNA reads as TGTGCCAGTAACTTCGGCCAGGTAAACTATGGCTACACCTTC. It codes for CASNFGQVNYGYTF.

In its sample, this clonotype was seen many times. The gene calls are TRBV6-5 and TRBJ1-2; 9 bases align to TRBD1. Looked up from germline, CDR1 is MNHEY and CDR2 is SVGAGI. V dropped 4 bases and J dropped 3; count of bases not matched to a gene: 6. This CDR3 has 15 amino acids. In nucleotides, the CDR3 is TGTGCCAGCAGTTGGGACAGGGCGAGGGACTATGGCTACACCTTC. It encodes CASSWDRARDYGYTF.

The V gene is TRBV12-5, the J gene TRBJ1-2; TRBD1 is a possible D gene (5 bases). From germline, CDR1 is LGHNT and CDR2 FRNRAP. The germline V and J ends were trimmed by 3 bases and 1 base, with 9 bases remaining between them. The CDR3 is 14 residues long. As DNA, the CDR3 is TGTGCTAGTGGTTTCCGACAGCGTAACTATGGCTACACCTTC. Residues: CASGFRQRNYGYTF.

In this sample, this clonotype turned up many times. This chain connects TRBV5-1 to TRBJ1-5; D uncertain. The CDR3 is made up of 16 amino acids. Germline V gene lookup returns CDR1 SGHRS and CDR2 YFSETQ. V lost 0 bases and J 5 bases, leaving 15 bases between the germline ends. The CDR3: CASSLAGGDHDQPQHF. The CDR3 bases are TGCGCCAGCAGCTTGGCGGGCGGAGACCACGATCAGCCCCAGCATTTT.

Worth noting for this clonotype: The junction departs from germline at one end; a sequencing error may be responsible. The gene calls are TRBV11-2 and TRBJ2-7, with 9 bases aligning to TRBD2. From germline, CDR1 is SGHAT and CDR2 FQNNGV. The CDR3 contains 14 residues. CDR3 amino acids: CASSSTSGSSEQYF. CDR3 DNA sequence: TGTGCCAGCAGCTCTACTAGCGGGTCCTCCGAGCAGTACTTC.

This clonotype was seen at least ten times. This rearrangement joins TRBV19 to TRBJ1-1; the D is unclear. The V gene lost 8 bases and the J gene lost 0 bases, with 13 bases spanning the gap. The CDR3 has 14 amino acids. Germline V lookup: CDR1 LNHDA, CDR2 SQIVND (reference sequence). The DNA for the CDR3 is TGTGCCAGTTCTAGGGAGTGGTTGAACACTGAAGCTTTCTTT. Residues: CASSREWLNTEAFF.

This clonotype has ten or more counts. The genes are TRBV12-3 or TRBV12-4 and TRBJ1-5; 8 bases agree with TRBD1. Trimming removed 7 bases from V and 0 bases from J; junction bases left unmatched: 5. This CDR3 spans 15 amino acids. CDR3 nucleotides: TGTGCCAGCAAAACAGGGGGGAATAGCAATCAGCCCCAGCATTTT. As protein: CASKTGGNSNQPQHF.